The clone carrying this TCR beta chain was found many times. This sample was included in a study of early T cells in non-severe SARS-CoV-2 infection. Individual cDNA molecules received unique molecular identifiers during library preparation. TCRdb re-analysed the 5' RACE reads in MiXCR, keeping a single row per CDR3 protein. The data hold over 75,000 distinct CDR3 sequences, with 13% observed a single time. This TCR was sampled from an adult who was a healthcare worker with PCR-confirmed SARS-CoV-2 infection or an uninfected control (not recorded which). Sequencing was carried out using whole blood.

This chain's CDR3 is CASSAYNEQFF. The CDR3 coding sequence is TGTGCCAGCAGCGCCTACAATGAGCAGTTCTTC. This sequence joins TRBV11-2 and TRBJ2-1; D is ambiguous. Per germline, CDR1 SGHAT and CDR2 FQNNGV. CDR3 size: 11 residues. V lost 5 bases, J lost 2 bases, and 1 base lay in between.